Below are 4 T cell receptor beta chains sequenced from a single sample in a study of cytomegalovirus exposure and HLA in healthy donors. The PCR contained 60 Vbeta and 13 Jbeta primers. The repertoire was sequenced with immunoSEQ multiplex PCR; TCRdb's copy has only in-frame clones and lacks some. The sample records 150,000 to 200,000 clones, 75% to 85% being singletons. Sequenced sample: PBMCs. Receptor source: a woman in her 50s in good health and CMV-seronegative.

This sequence joins TRBV11-2 and TRBJ2-2; TRBD1 agrees at 7 bases. V shed 5 bases and J 3 bases; nucleotides not matched to a gene: 9. Germline assignment: CDR1 SGHAT and CDR2 FQNNGV. This CDR3 is 16 amino acids long. CDR3 loop: CASSPSTGSYTGELFF. The CDR3 nucleotides are TGTGCCAGCAGCCCCTCGACAGGGTCTTACACCGGGGAGCTGTTTTTT. Looking up the rest from reference TRBV11-2 and TRBJ2-2 gives the full variable domain: EAGVAQSPRYKIIEKRQSVAFWCNPISGHATLYWYQQILGQGPKLLIQFQNNGVVDDSQLPKDRFSAERLKGVDSTLKIQPAKLEDSAVYLCASSPSTGSYTGELFFGEGSRLTVL.

V usage is TRBV30 and J usage is TRBJ1-5; perhaps TRBD1 as D (6 bases). V lost 0 bases and J lost 2, with 11 bases in between. CDR3 length: 15 amino acids. CDR1 is GTSNPN, CDR2 SVGIG, per germline (reference sequence). The CDR3 protein is CAWSVVRGGNQPQHF. Written as DNA, the CDR3 is TGTGCCTGGAGTGTCGTCAGGGGCGGCAATCAGCCCCAGCATTTT.

CDR3 sequence reads: CATSRAGQIYEQYF. For the CDR3, the DNA is TGTGCCACCAGCAGAGCCGGACAGATCTACGAGCAGTACTTC. The chain joins TRBV15 to TRBJ2-7, with a weak D call TRBD1 (6 bases). CDR1 and CDR2 from the germline V gene are LNHNV and YYDKDF (reference sequence). The CDR3 is 14 residues long. V was cut by 1 base and J by 3 bases, with 10 bases left in between.

V gene TRBV5-4 combines with J gene TRBJ2-3; D might be TRBD2 (6 bases). Trimming stripped 4 bases from V and 6 bases from J, with 18 bases between. The germline CDR1 and CDR2 sequences are SGHNT and YYREEE (reference sequence). This CDR3 contains 15 residues. The CDR3 sequence: CASSAGTSEGDTQYF. For the CDR3, the DNA is TGTGCCAGCAGCGCCGGGACTTCGGAAGGGGATACGCAGTATTTT.